The 11 T cell receptor beta chains below come from one sample, sequenced in a study of glioma-infiltrating T cells after dendritic cell vaccination. Method: immunoSEQ multiplex PCR; TCRdb's copy keeps in-frame clones and lacks some. The sample includes about 92,000 clones, approximately 90% of them seen just once. Source: blood, taken before dendritic cell vaccination. Every receptor here comes from a human donor with glioblastoma.

For this clone: At one of its ends the junction is not consistent with the germline gene, which may arise from a read error. V is TRBV5-1 and J is TRBJ2-6; TRBD1 aligns across 8 bases. Per the germline V gene, CDR1 is SGHRS and CDR2 is YFSETQ. This CDR3 is built from 17 residues. This chain's CDR3 is CASSLGDRNSWANVLTF. The CDR3 DNA follows: TGCGCCAGCAGCTTGGGGGACAGGAACTCTTGGGCCAACGTCCTGACTTTC.

The V gene is TRBV7-2, the J gene TRBJ2-4; D is perhaps TRBD1 (6 bases). CDR1 is SGHTA, CDR2 FQGNSA, per germline. This CDR3 is built from 17 residues. The V and J ends lost 4 bases and 0 bases respectively, with 16 bases between them. The CDR3 DNA reads TGTGCCAGCAGCTCGAGGGGCTTACAGGGAGCCAAAAACATTCAGTACTTC. Protein sequence: CASSSRGLQGAKNIQYF.

V is TRBV6-5 and J is TRBJ2-7; D is uncertain. Germline CDR1 and CDR2: MNHEY and SVGAGI. The CDR3 is 13 amino acids. Deletions cut 6 bases from V and 1 base from J, with 10 bases between. The CDR3 here is CASRDFPSYEQYF. CDR3 bases: TGTGCCAGCAGAGACTTCCCTTCCTACGAGCAGTACTTC.

The gene calls are TRBV28 and TRBJ2-7; D possibly corresponds to TRBD1 (5 bases). V gave up 5 bases and J gave up 7 bases, with 9 bases separating them. The CDR3 runs to 11 residues. Germline CDR1 and CDR2: MDHEN and SYDVKM. The CDR3 loop reads CASSGRVEQYF. The CDR3, as DNA: TGTGCCAGCAGTGGCAGGGTTGAGCAGTACTTC.

CDR3 in DNA: TGTGCCACCAGCAGAGACCCCAGGCCGGGGGATACGCAGTATTTT. It translates to CATSRDPRPGDTQYF. This chain uses TRBV15 with TRBJ2-3, with D possibly TRBD2 on 5 matching bases. Germline CDR1 is LNHNV and CDR2 is YYDKDF (reference sequence). The CDR3 runs 15 residues. V shed 0 bases and J shed 6 bases, with 13 bases lying between them.

V usage is TRBV6-1 and J usage is TRBJ1-2; 9 positions agree with TRBD1. The CDR3 extends over 15 amino acids. Germline assignment: CDR1 MNHNS and CDR2 SASEGT. The ends lost 3 bases at V and 4 bases at J; junction bases unmatched: 6. The CDR3 protein is CASSEDRGISYGYTF. CDR3 in DNA: TGTGCCAGCAGTGAGGACAGGGGTATTAGCTATGGCTACACCTTC.

The chain links TRBV5-1 to TRBJ1-1; TRBD1 matches 7 bases. CDR3 length: 13 amino acids. J gave up 4 bases and V 3 bases, and 3 bases lay outside the gene matches. Per the germline V gene, CDR1 is SGHRS and CDR2 is YFSETQ. CDR3 nucleotides: TGCGCCAGCAGCTCACAGGGGAGCACTGAAGCTTTCTTT. Translation gives CASSSQGSTEAFF.

CDR3 sequence: CASSKGGGNQPQHF. The CDR3 DNA reads as TGTGCCAGCTCGAAAGGAGGGGGCAATCAGCCCCAGCATTTT. This rearrangement joins TRBV18 to TRBJ1-5; possible D gene TRBD1, 5 bases. Germline CDR1 KGHSH, CDR2 LQKENI. The ends were cut back, 6 bases at V and 2 bases at J, with 11 bases in the middle. The CDR3 length is 14 residues.

CDR3 in amino acids: CASSKLWTSGGARTDTQYF. The CDR3 bases are TGCGCCAGCAGTAAGCTTTGGACTAGCGGGGGGGCACGCACAGATACGCAGTATTTT. J is TRBJ2-3 and V is TRBV5-1; TRBD2 agrees at 15 bases. The CDR3 consists of 19 residues. Unmatched junction bases numbered 11, after V lost 5 bases and J lost 1 base. Per germline, CDR1 SGHRS and CDR2 YFSETQ.

This clone was counted a single time. The chain's CDR3 is CASSQEPRRRSYEQYF. CDR3 bases: TGCGCCAGCAGCCAAGAACCCCGCAGGCGTTCCTACGAGCAGTACTTC. The V and J genes are TRBV4-1 and TRBJ2-7; D not certain. The CDR3 runs 16 residues. Germline lookup yields CDR1 MGHRA and CDR2 YSYEKL. V was clipped by 0 bases and J by 1 base, with 13 bases between them.

This chain links TRBV7-6 with TRBJ1-4; TRBD1 aligns across 7 bases. V dropped 5 bases and J dropped 4; count of bases not matched to a gene: 7. This CDR3 is 15 amino acids long. Per the germline V gene, CDR1 is SGHVS and CDR2 is FNYEAQ. Here the CDR3 DNA reads TGTGCCAGCAGCCAGGGGGGACAGTATAATGAAAAACTGTTTTTT. It is translated as CASSQGGQYNEKLFF.